This passage covers 21 T cell receptor beta chains from one sample sequenced in a study of early T cells in non-severe SARS-CoV-2 infection. TCRdb ran MiXCR on the 5' RACE reads and lists one entry per CDR3 protein. The data contain approximately 38,000 distinct CDR3 sequences, under 4.5% of them singletons. Sequencing was performed on whole blood. Receptors originate from an adult who was a healthcare worker with PCR-confirmed SARS-CoV-2 infection or an uninfected control (not recorded which).

Notes on this clonotype: A much larger clone lies a single base off, so this may be a read error. V is TRBV5-4 and J is TRBJ2-2, with D uncertain. Trimming cost V 1 base and J 3 bases, with 10 bases left between them. Germline V gene sequence: CDR1 SGHNT, CDR2 YYREEE (reference sequence). This CDR3 spans 15 amino acids. In DNA form, the CDR3 reads TGTGCCAGCAGCTTGAGGGTAGGGCACACCGGGGAGCTGTTTTTT. This sequence encodes CASSLRVGHTGELFF.

Details on this clonotype: A much larger clone lies one base from this, so it may be a read error. V is TRBV28 and J is TRBJ2-7; D is perhaps TRBD2 (6 bases). Per the germline V gene, CDR1 is MDHEN and CDR2 is SYDVKM. The CDR3 runs to 14 residues. CDR3 sequence (DNA): TGTACCAGCAGTTTGGCGGGTCCCGGGGGCGAGCAGTACTTC. Translated: CTSSLAGPGGEQYF.

This clonotype came up many times. The rearrangement links TRBV12-2 to TRBJ1-1; the DNA was not compared with TRBD1, the D call given in the table. TRBV12-2 is a pseudogene segment. This CDR3 has 16 amino acids. The CDR3 DNA reads TGTGCAAGTCGCTTAGCGCAGGCAGGAAGGGGGACTGAAGCTTTCTTT. Translated, it gives CASRLAQAGRGTEAFF.

This clonotype came up many times. This chain links TRBV11-3 with TRBJ1-1, with TRBD1 as a possible D gene (6 bases). The germline V gene encodes CDR1 SGHNT and CDR2 YENEEA. Trimming stripped 5 bases from V and 3 bases from J, with 10 bases between. The CDR3 spans 13 residues. The CDR3 region has the DNA TGTGCCAGCAGCCTCCGACAGGACACTGAAGCTTTCTTT. As protein: CASSLRQDTEAFF.

In this sample, this clonotype turned up many times. This chain uses TRBV14 with TRBJ2-5; D unclear. The V end was cut by 3 bases, the J end by 9 bases, with 8 bases between. The CDR3 is made up of 11 amino acids. Per the germline V gene, CDR1 is SGHDN and CDR2 is FVKESK. CDR3 bases: TGTGCCAGCAGCCACGGGCGGCCCCAGTACTTC. It codes for CASSHGRPQYF. The whole variable domain, remainder taken from reference TRBV14 and TRBJ2-5, is EAGVTQFPSHSVIEKGQTVTLRCDPISGHDNLYWYRRVMGKEIKFLLHFVKESKQDESGMPNNRFLAERTGGTYSTLKVQPAELEDSGVYFCASSHGRPQYFGPGTRLLVL.

In DNA form, the CDR3 reads TGTGCCAGCAGCCCCCGTGATGCCTGGGCCGGGGAGCTGTTTTTT. Translating it yields CASSPRDAWAGELFF. The chain couples TRBV3-1 to TRBJ2-2; D not certain. V shed 4 bases and J shed 6 bases, with 15 bases lying between them. This CDR3 spans 15 amino acids. Germline V gene sequence: CDR1 LGHDT, CDR2 YNNKEL (reference sequence).

The sample holds many counts of this clonotype. The chain uses TRBV5-8 and TRBJ2-3; D unclear. Trimming removed 3 bases at V and 0 bases at J, with 11 bases between. CDR3 length: 15 residues. Germline V CDR1 and CDR2: SGHTS, YDEGEE. The CDR3: CASSYADGSTDTQYF. The CDR3 DNA reads as TGTGCCAGCAGCTACGCGGACGGAAGCACAGATACGCAGTATTTT.

This clonotype was seen ten or more times. This rearrangement joins TRBV5-6 to TRBJ1-1; D gene ambiguous. V gave up 4 bases and J gave up 0 bases, with 13 bases separating them. The CDR3 spans 15 residues. From germline, CDR1 is SGHDT and CDR2 YYEEEE. CDR3: CASSVRPVVNTEAFF. CDR3 in DNA: TGTGCCAGCAGCGTCAGACCAGTTGTGAACACTGAAGCTTTCTTT.

There are a few counts of this clonotype. This chain connects TRBV19 to TRBJ2-6, with D tentatively TRBD1 (5 bases). The CDR3 totals 15 residues. Germline CDR1 reads LNHDA; CDR2 reads SQIVND (reference sequence). Trimming removed 4 bases at V and 2 bases at J, with 9 bases between. In DNA, the CDR3 is TGTGCCAGTAGTAGTGGGGCTGCTGGGGCCAACGTCCTGACTTTC. Translating it yields CASSSGAAGANVLTF.

This clonotype was detected ten times or more. V gene TRBV18 combines with J gene TRBJ2-7, with 8 bases fitting TRBD1. Germline V CDR1 and CDR2: KGHSH, LQKENI. This CDR3 spans 15 amino acids. Trimming cost V 1 base and J 5 bases; bases outside gene matches: 7. Written as DNA, the CDR3 is TGTGCCAGCTCACCACGACCTTCGACAGGGGACGAGCAGTACTTC. Translation: CASSPRPSTGDEQYF.

At least ten counts were recorded for this clonotype. V is TRBV7-6 and J is TRBJ2-7, with a possible D match to TRBD2 (5 bases). Per the germline V gene, CDR1 is SGHVS and CDR2 is FNYEAQ. Trimming took 5 bases from V and 4 from J, leaving 12 bases between them. This CDR3 is built from 13 residues. The CDR3 DNA is TGTGCCAGCAGCCCTAGTCGAGGGTACGAGCAGTACTTC. Protein: CASSPSRGYEQYF.

Many counts were recorded for this clonotype. The chain carries TRBV20-1 and TRBJ2-7; 8 bases fit TRBD1. Germline loops: CDR1 DFQATT, CDR2 SNEGSKA (reference sequence). The CDR3 has 16 residues. Germline trimming cut 2 bases from V and 5 bases from J; bases unmatched to any gene: 14. The CDR3 reads CSARLSPGQVTHEQYF. The CDR3 DNA follows: TGCAGTGCTAGACTTTCTCCGGGACAGGTCACCCACGAGCAGTACTTC.

This clonotype has a count of ten or more. The gene calls are TRBV20-1 and TRBJ1-2; TRBD1 is a possible D gene (6 bases). The V gene lost 6 bases and the J gene lost 6 bases, with 26 bases spanning the gap. This CDR3 is built from 16 residues. Germline V gene sequence: CDR1 DFQATT, CDR2 SNEGSKA (reference sequence). This CDR3 is CSAPVSGGSLMDGYTF. The CDR3 coding sequence is TGCAGTGCCCCTGTGTCGGGGGGCTCCCTTATGGATGGCTACACCTTC.

This clonotype was counted ten times or more. The V call is TRBV12-3 or TRBV12-4, the J call TRBJ1-3, with no clear D. There are 13 residues in the CDR3. Trimming removed 5 bases from V and 8 bases from J, with 13 bases in between. CDR3 region: CASSLGQVDTIYF. The CDR3 region has the DNA TGTGCCAGCAGTCTAGGTCAGGTGGACACCATATATTTT.

In this sample, this clonotype turned up many times. The CDR3 region is CASSSGTYPGELFF. CDR3 bases: TGTGCCAGCAGTTCCGGGACCTACCCCGGGGAGCTGTTTTTT. This chain uses TRBV12-3 or TRBV12-4 with TRBJ2-2; D tentatively reads TRBD1 or TRBD2 (5 bases each). This CDR3 has 14 residues. Between the trimmed V and J ends, which lost 4 bases and 6 bases, there was a span of 12 bases.

CDR3 DNA sequence: TGTGCCAGCAGTTTGAACTACGAGCAGTACTTC. It yields the protein CASSLNYEQYF. The rearrangement uses TRBV28 and TRBJ2-7; D not certain. The CDR3 is 11 amino acids. Looked up from germline, CDR1 is MDHEN and CDR2 is SYDVKM. V lost 3 bases and J lost 3, with 3 bases in between.

This clonotype was detected ten times or more. The V call is TRBV20-1, the J call TRBJ2-3, with D possibly matching TRBD2 (5 bases). The V and J ends lost 1 base and 2 bases respectively, with 10 bases between them. The CDR3 sequence is 14 residues long. Germline V lookup: CDR1 DFQATT, CDR2 SNEGSKA (reference sequence). CDR3 in amino acids: CSARVGGATDTQYF. The CDR3 region has the DNA TGCAGTGCTAGAGTTGGAGGAGCCACAGATACGCAGTATTTT.

This clonotype was counted ten times or more. This chain joins TRBV6-4 and TRBJ2-3; D is ambiguous. V was trimmed by 7 bases and J by 1 base, leaving 12 bases between them. In germline, CDR1 is MRHNA, CDR2 SNTAGT. There are 14 residues in the CDR3. Written as DNA, the CDR3 is TGTGCCAGCAAAAAGGAGAGTGGCACAGATACGCAGTATTTT. Protein sequence: CASKKESGTDTQYF.

This clonotype was picked up many times. The V call is TRBV28, the J call TRBJ1-3; D perhaps matches TRBD1 (6 bases). Trimming stripped 4 bases from V and 0 bases from J, with 10 bases between. This CDR3 region has 15 residues. Germline V gene lookup returns CDR1 MDHEN and CDR2 SYDVKM. CDR3 amino acids: CASSSGQFSGNTIYF. The CDR3 DNA reads as TGTGCCAGCAGTTCCGGACAGTTCTCTGGAAACACCATATATTTT. Full variable domain (outside the CDR3, taken from reference TRBV28 and TRBJ1-3): DVKVTQSSRYLVKRTGEKVFLECVQDMDHENMFWYRQDPGLGLRLIYFSYDVKMKEKGDIPEGYSVSREKKERFSLILESASTNQTSMYLCASSSGQFSGNTIYFGEGSWLTVV.

This clonotype was observed at least ten times. The V gene is TRBV5-1, the J gene TRBJ1-1; unclear D gene. This CDR3 has 16 amino acids. CDR1 is SGHRS and CDR2 is YFSETQ in the germline V gene. With 2 bases removed from V and 0 bases from J, the gap between germline ends came to 14 bases. The CDR3 DNA reads as TGCGCCAGCAGCTTACGGTTGACTGGGCTGAACACTGAAGCTTTCTTT. Its translation is CASSLRLTGLNTEAFF.

This clonotype was counted many times. This chain uses TRBV3-2 with TRBJ2-3. TRBV3-2 counts as a pseudogene. This CDR3 has 14 amino acids. The CDR3 nucleotides are TGTGCCAGCGGGTTGAGACCTAGCACAGATACGCAGTATTTT. Translated, it gives CASGLRPSTDTQYF.